Shown below are 5 T cell receptor beta chains from a single sample sequenced in a study of T cells in Graves' hyperthyroidism and ophthalmopathy. Amplified TCR beta CDR3 regions derived from RNA transcripts. HTBI primers drove first-round RT-PCR of the TCR CDR3. Via MiXCR, TCRdb re-called the multiplex PCR reads, giving one row per CDR3 protein. The sample contains 310,000 or so distinct CDR3 sequences, 15% to 20% of which appear only once. Sequencing was done on a sample of blood. The source of these receptors is a woman aged 60-70 years with Graves' ophthalmopathy.

This clonotype appeared many times. The rearrangement links TRBV12-3 or TRBV12-4 to TRBJ1-5; no definite D call. Trimming stripped 5 bases from V and 3 bases from J, with 5 bases between. The CDR3 is 12 residues long. The CDR3 coding sequence is TGTGCCAGCAGTCCAATCAATCAGCCCCAGCATTTT. Amino acids: CASSPINQPQHF.

This clonotype turned up a few times. This sequence may be a read error, since a much larger clone differs from it by one base. V and J are TRBV18 and TRBJ1-3, with 8 bases matching TRBD1. The germline gives CDR1 KGHSH, CDR2 LQKENI. The CDR3 has 16 amino acids. The CDR3 loop is CASSPPTGDSGNTIHF. The CDR3 region has the DNA TGTGCCAGCTCACCACCGACAGGGGATTCTGGAAACACCATACATTTT.

The chain uses TRBV7-9 and TRBJ2-4; D remains ambiguous. V lost 5 bases, J lost 8 bases, and 16 bases lay in between. The CDR3 consists of 14 residues. From germline, CDR1 is SEHNR and CDR2 FQNEAQ (reference sequence). The CDR3 reads CASSPPPGTDIQYF. CDR3 bases: TGTGCCAGCAGCCCACCTCCAGGAACGGACATTCAGTACTTC.

There are many counts of this clonotype. J is TRBJ1-1 and V is TRBV4-1; D unresolved. Between the trimmed V and J ends, which lost 0 bases and 6 bases, there was a span of 5 bases. The CDR3 sequence is 12 residues long. Looked up from germline, CDR1 is MGHRA and CDR2 is YSYEKL. The DNA of the CDR3 is TGCGCCAGCAGCCAAGACCTCGCTGAAGCTTTCTTT. Translated: CASSQDLAEAFF.

This clonotype was detected ten times or more. The V and J genes are TRBV12-3 or TRBV12-4 and TRBJ1-2, with 8 bases fitting TRBD1. With 5 bases clipped from V and 7 bases from J, the junction kept 9 bases outside the gene matches. This CDR3 is 14 amino acids long. Here the CDR3 reads CASSPGQGFFGYTF. CDR3 nucleotide sequence: TGTGCCAGCAGTCCAGGACAGGGATTCTTTGGCTACACCTTC.